Listed below are T cell receptor beta chains from one sample, sequenced in a study of cytomegalovirus exposure and HLA in healthy donors. Data came from immunoSEQ multiplex PCR; TCRdb stores just in-frame clones and leaves some out. The sample totals about 50,000 clones; its top ten clones hold over 2%. Material for sequencing was PBMCs. These receptors were obtained from a woman between 18 and 29 years old in good health and CMV-seronegative. Each CDR3 is given with its conserved first and last residue. The order of the fields is V gene, D gene, J gene, CDR3 protein, CDR3 DNA. D genes are given only for firm matches.

>TRBV29-1|NA|TRBJ2-7
CSVEQGGSYEQYF
TGCAGCGTTGAACAGGGGGGCTCCTACGAGCAGTACTTC
>TRBV5-1|TRBD1|TRBJ2-7
CASSSRDSNFYEQYF
TGCGCCAGCAGCTCCCGGGACAGTAACTTTTACGAGCAGTACTTC
>TRBV6-1|NA|TRBJ2-1
CASSPLDRPDNEQFF
TGTGCCAGCAGCCCTCTCGACAGACCCGACAATGAGCAGTTCTTC
>TRBV18|NA|TRBJ2-7
CASSPGRSTYEQYF
TGTGCCAGCTCACCAGGAAGGAGCACCTACGAGCAGTACTTC
>TRBV5-1|TRBD2|TRBJ2-1
CASSVGTSSSSYNEQFF
TGCGCCAGCAGCGTAGGGACTAGCAGTAGCTCCTACAATGAGCAGTTCTTC
>TRBV14|NA|TRBJ2-1
CASSQVDRYDEQFF
TGTGCCAGCAGCCAAGTCGACAGGTACGATGAGCAGTTCTTC
>TRBV12-1|NA|TRBJ1-1
CASSWGQGYTEAFF
TGTGCCAGCAGCTGGGGACAGGGGTACACTGAAGCTTTCTTT
>TRBV19|TRBD2|TRBJ2-7
CASSAPERGEYEQYF
TGTGCCAGTAGTGCCCCCGAGCGGGGGGAATACGAGCAGTACTTC
>TRBV6-6|TRBD2|TRBJ2-2
CASSLGLAGYTGELFF
TGTGCCAGCAGTTTAGGACTAGCCGGGTACACCGGGGAGCTGTTTTTT
>TRBV2|NA|TRBJ1-2
CASSSDTFGGYTF
TGTGCCAGCAGCTCAGACACCTTCGGCGGCTACACCTTC
>TRBV7-2|TRBD1|TRBJ1-1
CASSSQGGFEAFF
TGTGCCAGCAGCTCACAGGGGGGGTTTGAAGCTTTCTTT
>TRBV11-1|NA|TRBJ1-2
CASSLEGAGNYGYTF
TGTGCCAGCAGCTTAGAGGGAGCCGGGAACTATGGCTACACCTTC
>TRBV6-5|NA|TRBJ2-5
CASSSGEETQYF
TGTGCCAGCAGCTCGGGAGAAGAGACCCAGTACTTC
>TRBV6-5|NA|TRBJ1-2
CASSYAGLYGYTF
TGTGCCAGCAGTTACGCGGGGCTCTATGGCTACACCTTC
>TRBV30|TRBD1|TRBJ1-4
CAWRTRGTPLKKLFF
TGTGCCTGGAGAACCAGGGGGACGCCGCTCAAAAAACTGTTTTTT
>TRBV12-5|TRBD1|TRBJ1-6
CASGSRQGNSPLHF
TGTGCTAGTGGTTCTCGACAGGGAAATTCACCCCTCCACTTT
>TRBV5-1|NA|TRBJ2-5
CASSLGTIPETQYF
TGCGCCAGCAGCTTGGGGACAATCCCAGAGACCCAGTACTTC
>TRBV5-1|NA|TRBJ2-1
CASSLETGSYNEQFF
TGCGCCAGCAGCTTAGAGACAGGATCCTACAATGAGCAGTTCTTC
>TRBV4-2|TRBD2|TRBJ2-1
CASSQDPGGGHNEQFF
TGTGCCAGCAGCCAAGATCCGGGGGGGGGCCACAATGAGCAGTTCTTC
>TRBV20-1|TRBD1|TRBJ2-1
CSAYRGNEQFF
TGCAGTGCTTACAGGGGCAATGAGCAGTTCTTC
>TRBV5-1|NA|TRBJ1-3
CASSFVGAGNTIYF
TGCGCCAGCAGCTTTGTAGGGGCTGGAAACACCATATATTTT
>TRBV5-7|TRBD1|TRBJ1-5
CASSLPRTRGGQPQHF
TGTGCCAGCAGCTTACCGAGGACAAGAGGGGGCCAGCCCCAGCATTTT
>TRBV4-2|TRBD1|TRBJ1-5
CASSQDHQGAGQPQHF
TGTGCCAGCAGCCAAGACCACCAGGGGGCTGGTCAGCCCCAGCATTTT
>TRBV4-2|NA|TRBJ1-5
CASSQDLSQPQHF
TGTGCCAGCAGCCAAGATCTGAGCCAGCCCCAGCATTTT
>TRBV18|TRBD2|TRBJ2-1
CASSGLAGVYNEQFF
TGTGCCAGCTCAGGACTAGCGGGAGTCTACAATGAGCAGTTCTTC
>TRBV6-6|NA|TRBJ2-5
CASSSTGIVLETQYF
TGTGCCAGCAGCTCCACAGGGATCGTCTTGGAGACCCAGTACTTC
>TRBV5-1|TRBD2|TRBJ2-5
CASTLGMVAGGHQETQYF
TGCGCCAGCACCCTTGGCATGGTAGCGGGGGGCCACCAAGAGACCCAGTACTTC
>TRBV2|TRBD1|TRBJ1-1
CASGTDMNTEAFF
TGTGCCAGCGGGACAGACATGAACACTGAAGCTTTCTTT
>TRBV7-9|NA|TRBJ1-1
CASRGGTEAFF
TGTGCCAGCAGAGGCGGGACTGAAGCTTTCTTT
>TRBV5-1|NA|TRBJ1-1
CASSFEGSMNTEAFF
TGCGCCAGCAGCTTCGAGGGAAGCATGAACACTGAAGCTTTCTTT
>TRBV5-1|NA|TRBJ2-1
CASSPGGLNNEQFF
TGCGCCAGCAGTCCCGGGGGACTTAACAATGAGCAGTTCTTC